This is a list of T cell receptor beta chains from one sample in a study of human T cells and chemical hapten exposure. TCRdb redid the calling of the RACE reads with MiXCR, one entry per CDR3 protein. The sample consists of roughly 38,000 distinct CDR3 sequences, approximately 13% of them appearing once. This sample comprised whole blood, obtained in connection with sensitization to the hapten diphenylcyclopropenone (DPC). The receptors here all came from a young woman with alopecia areata. Some clones in this sample may be carry-over from other donors' samples. CDR3s include the opening cysteine and the closing phenylalanine or tryptophan. D genes are given only for firm matches. Expanded clones get a size class; other rows say once, few or many, or leave the size out.

V	J	D	length	size	DNA	CDR3
TRBV18	TRBJ1-1	NA	15	medium-sized	TGTGCCAGCTCACCACCACACAGTTTGGGAACTGAAGCTTTCTTT	CASSPPHSLGTEAFF
TRBV7-9	TRBJ2-5	TRBD2	16	many	TGTGCCAGCAGCTTCCCGACTAGCGGATCCCAAGAGACCCAGTACTTC	CASSFPTSGSQETQYF
TRBV7-2	TRBJ2-1	NA	14	NA	TGTGCCAGCAGCTTAGATAACGTAATCAATGAGCAGTTCTTC	CASSLDNVINEQFF
TRBV4-2	TRBJ2-5	TRBD2	15	many	TGTGCCAGCAGCCAAGCTAATGCGGGAGAAGAGACCCAGTACTTC	CASSQANAGEETQYF
TRBV10-3	TRBJ2-3	TRBD2	14	few	TGTGCCATCAGTGTCGGGGGGAGCACAGATACGCAGTATTTT	CAISVGGSTDTQYF
TRBV7-7	TRBJ2-5	TRBD2	16	few	TGTGCCAGCAGCTTTCTAGGGACTAGCGGGTCTGAGACCCAGTACTTC	CASSFLGTSGSETQYF
TRBV6-2/TRBV6-3	TRBJ2-1	NA	14	NA	TGTGCCAGCAGTGACGGGCTAAGGGGCAATGAGCAGTTCTTC	CASSDGLRGNEQFF
TRBV28	TRBJ1-5	NA	13	NA	TGTGCCAGCAGGGGGCCGGGCAATCAGCCCCAGCATTTT	CASRGPGNQPQHF
TRBV30	TRBJ1-6	TRBD1	14	few	TGTGCCGGCTGGGACAGGGAATATAATTCACCCCTCCACTTT	CAGWDREYNSPLHF
TRBV2	TRBJ2-3	NA	14	NA	TGTGCCACCAGGGTAGCGGCAAGCACAGATACGCAGTATTTT	CATRVAASTDTQYF
TRBV18	TRBJ1-5	NA	14	few	TGTGCCAGCTCTCCCCGACAGCAAAATCAGCCCCAGCATTTT	CASSPRQQNQPQHF
TRBV4-3	TRBJ2-7	TRBD2	15	many	TGCGCCAGCAGCCAATTTAGCGGGAGCTCCTACGAGCAGTACTTC	CASSQFSGSSYEQYF
TRBV21-1	TRBJ2-7	NA	15	few	TGTGCCAGCCGCCCCTCTCATAGGGACGGACGCGAGCAGTACTTC	CASRPSHRDGREQYF